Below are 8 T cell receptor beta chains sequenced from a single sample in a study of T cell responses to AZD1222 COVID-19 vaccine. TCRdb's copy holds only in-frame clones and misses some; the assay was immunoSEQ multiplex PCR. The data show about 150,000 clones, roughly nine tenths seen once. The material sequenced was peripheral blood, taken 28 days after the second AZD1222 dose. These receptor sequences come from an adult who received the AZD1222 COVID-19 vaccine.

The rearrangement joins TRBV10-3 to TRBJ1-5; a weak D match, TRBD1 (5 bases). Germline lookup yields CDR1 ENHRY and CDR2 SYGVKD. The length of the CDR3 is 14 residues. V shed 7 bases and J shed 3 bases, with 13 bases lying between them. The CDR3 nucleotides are TGTGCCATCACGGGGGACGAAAACAATCAGCCCCAGCATTTT. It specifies CAITGDENNQPQHF.

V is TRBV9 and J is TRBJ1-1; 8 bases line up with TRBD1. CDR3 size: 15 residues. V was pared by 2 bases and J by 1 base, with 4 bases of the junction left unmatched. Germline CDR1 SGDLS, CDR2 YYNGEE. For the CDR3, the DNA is TGTGCCAGCAGCGTGACAGGGGACCCGAACACTGAAGCTTTCTTT. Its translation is CASSVTGDPNTEAFF.

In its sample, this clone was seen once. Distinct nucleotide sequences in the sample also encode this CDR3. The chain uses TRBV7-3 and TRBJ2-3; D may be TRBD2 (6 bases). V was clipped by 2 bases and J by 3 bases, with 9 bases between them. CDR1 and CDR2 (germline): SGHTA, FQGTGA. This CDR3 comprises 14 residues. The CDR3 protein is CASSLRGSTDTQYF. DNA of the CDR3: TGTGCCAGCAGCTTACGGGGGAGTACAGATACGCAGTATTTT.

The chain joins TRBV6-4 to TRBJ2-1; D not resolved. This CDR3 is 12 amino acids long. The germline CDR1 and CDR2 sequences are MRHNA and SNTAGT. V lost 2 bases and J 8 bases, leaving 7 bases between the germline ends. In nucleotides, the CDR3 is TGTGCCAGCAGTGACGGGCAGTATGAGCAGTTCTTC. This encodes CASSDGQYEQFF.

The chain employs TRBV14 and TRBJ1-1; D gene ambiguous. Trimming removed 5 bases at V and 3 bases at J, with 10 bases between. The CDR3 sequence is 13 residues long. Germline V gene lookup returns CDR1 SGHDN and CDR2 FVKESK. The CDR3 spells CASSFNPDTEAFF. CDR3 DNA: TGTGCCAGCAGCTTTAATCCTGACACTGAAGCTTTCTTT.

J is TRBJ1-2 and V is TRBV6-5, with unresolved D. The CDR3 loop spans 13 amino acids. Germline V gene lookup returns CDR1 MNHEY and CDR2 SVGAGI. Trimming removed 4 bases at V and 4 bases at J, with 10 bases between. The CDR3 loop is CASSSDSGYGYTF. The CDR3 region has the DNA TGTGCCAGCAGTTCAGACTCTGGCTATGGCTACACCTTC.

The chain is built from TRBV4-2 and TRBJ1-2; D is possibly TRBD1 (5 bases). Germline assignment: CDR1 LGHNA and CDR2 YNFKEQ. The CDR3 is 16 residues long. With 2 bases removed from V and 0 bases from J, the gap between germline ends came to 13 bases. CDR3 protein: CASSQRILTANYGYTF. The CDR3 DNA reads TGTGCCAGCAGCCAACGGATCTTGACAGCTAACTATGGCTACACCTTC.

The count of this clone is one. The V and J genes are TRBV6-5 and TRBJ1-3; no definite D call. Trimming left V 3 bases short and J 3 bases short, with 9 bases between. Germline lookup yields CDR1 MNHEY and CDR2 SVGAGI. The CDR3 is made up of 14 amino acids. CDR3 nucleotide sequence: TGTGCCAGCAGTTATGCGCGGGATGGAAACACCATATATTTT. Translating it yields CASSYARDGNTIYF.